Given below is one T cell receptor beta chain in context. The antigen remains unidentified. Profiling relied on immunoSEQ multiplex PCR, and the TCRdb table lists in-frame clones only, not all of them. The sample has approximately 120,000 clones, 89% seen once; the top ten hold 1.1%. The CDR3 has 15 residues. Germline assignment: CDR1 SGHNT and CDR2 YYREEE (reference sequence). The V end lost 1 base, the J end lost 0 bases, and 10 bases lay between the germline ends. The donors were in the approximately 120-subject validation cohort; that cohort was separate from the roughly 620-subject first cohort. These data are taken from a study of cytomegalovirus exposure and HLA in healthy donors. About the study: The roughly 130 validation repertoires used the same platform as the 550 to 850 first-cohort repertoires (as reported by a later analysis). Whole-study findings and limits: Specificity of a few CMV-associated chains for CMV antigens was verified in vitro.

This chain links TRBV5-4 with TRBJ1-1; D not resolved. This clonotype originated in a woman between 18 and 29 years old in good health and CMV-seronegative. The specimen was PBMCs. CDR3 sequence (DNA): TGTGCCAGCAGCTTGCAGGTTCCCCTGAACACTGAAGCTTTCTTT. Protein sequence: CASSLQVPLNTEAFF.